This T cell receptor beta chain stems from a study of cytomegalovirus exposure and HLA in healthy donors. About the study: Genetic ancestry analysis placed about 80% of the 398 donors that were genotyped in the Caucasian-associated cluster.

The PCR made use of 60 Vbeta and 13 Jbeta primers. The data were produced by immunoSEQ multiplex PCR, yet TCRdb's version contains in-frame clones alone and is incomplete. The table includes 100,000 or so clones, around 84% detected once. Germline V gene sequence: CDR1 SGHVS, CDR2 FNYEAQ. The CDR3 has 14 amino acids. V was pared by 4 bases and J by 1 base, with 10 bases between. The specimen sequenced was PBMCs. This clonotype originated in a woman aged 40 to 49 in good health and CMV-seropositive. V and J are TRBV7-6 and TRBJ1-1, with D unresolved. CDR3 sequence reads: CASSSQYGNTEAFF. The CDR3 DNA is TGTGCCAGCAGCTCACAGTATGGGAACACTGAAGCTTTCTTT.